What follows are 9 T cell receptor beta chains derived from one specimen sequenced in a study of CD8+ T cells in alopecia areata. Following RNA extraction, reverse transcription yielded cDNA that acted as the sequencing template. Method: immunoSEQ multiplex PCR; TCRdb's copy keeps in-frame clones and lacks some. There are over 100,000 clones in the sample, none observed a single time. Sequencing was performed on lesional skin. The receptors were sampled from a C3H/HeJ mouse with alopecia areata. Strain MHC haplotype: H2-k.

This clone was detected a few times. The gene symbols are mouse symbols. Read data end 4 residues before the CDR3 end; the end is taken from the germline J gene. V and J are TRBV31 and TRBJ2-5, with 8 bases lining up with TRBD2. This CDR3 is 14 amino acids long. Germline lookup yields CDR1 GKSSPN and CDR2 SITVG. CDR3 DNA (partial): TGTGCCTGGAGTCTTTCACTGGGGGAAGAC. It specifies CAWSLSLGED. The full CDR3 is CAWSLSLGEDTQYF.

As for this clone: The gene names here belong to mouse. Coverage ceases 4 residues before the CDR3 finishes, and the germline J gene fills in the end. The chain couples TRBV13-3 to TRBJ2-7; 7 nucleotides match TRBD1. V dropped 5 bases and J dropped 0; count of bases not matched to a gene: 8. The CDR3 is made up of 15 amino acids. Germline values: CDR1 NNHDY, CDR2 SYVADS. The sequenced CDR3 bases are TGTGCCAGCAGGGATCCGGGACAGCACTCCTAT. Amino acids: CASRDPGQHSY. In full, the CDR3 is CASRDPGQHSYEQYF.

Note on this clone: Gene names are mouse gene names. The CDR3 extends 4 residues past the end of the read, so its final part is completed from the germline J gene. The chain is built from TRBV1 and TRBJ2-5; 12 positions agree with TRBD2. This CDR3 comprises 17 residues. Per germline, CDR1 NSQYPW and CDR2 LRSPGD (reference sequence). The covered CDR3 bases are TGCACCTGCAGTGCAGATCTGACTGGGGGGGCGCTGGAC. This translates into CTCSADLTGGALD. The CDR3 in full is CTCSADLTGGALDTQYF.

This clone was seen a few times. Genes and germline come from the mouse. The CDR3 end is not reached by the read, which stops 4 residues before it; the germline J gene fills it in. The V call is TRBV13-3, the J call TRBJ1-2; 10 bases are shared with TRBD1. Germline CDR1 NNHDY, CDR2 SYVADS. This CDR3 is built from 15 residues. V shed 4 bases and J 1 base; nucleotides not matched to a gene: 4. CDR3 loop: CASSHRDRGNSDYTF. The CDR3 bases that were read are TGTGCCAGCAGTCACCGGGACAGGGGAAACTCC.

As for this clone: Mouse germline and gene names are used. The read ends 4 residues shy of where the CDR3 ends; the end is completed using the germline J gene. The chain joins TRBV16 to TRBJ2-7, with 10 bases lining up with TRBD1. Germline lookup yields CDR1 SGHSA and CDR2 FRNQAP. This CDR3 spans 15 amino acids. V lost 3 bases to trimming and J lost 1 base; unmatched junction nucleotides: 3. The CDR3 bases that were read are TGTGCAAGCAGCTTCCCGGGACAGGGGTCCTAT. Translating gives CASSFPGQGSY. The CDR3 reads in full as CASSFPGQGSYEQYF.

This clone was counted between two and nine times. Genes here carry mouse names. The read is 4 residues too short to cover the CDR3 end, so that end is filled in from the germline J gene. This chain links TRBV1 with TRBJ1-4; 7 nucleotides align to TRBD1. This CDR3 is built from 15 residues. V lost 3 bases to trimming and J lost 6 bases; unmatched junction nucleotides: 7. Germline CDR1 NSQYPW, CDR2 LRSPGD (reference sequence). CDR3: CTCSAVRGRDERLFF. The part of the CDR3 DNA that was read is TGCACCTGCAGTGCTGTGAGGGGGCGGGACGAA.

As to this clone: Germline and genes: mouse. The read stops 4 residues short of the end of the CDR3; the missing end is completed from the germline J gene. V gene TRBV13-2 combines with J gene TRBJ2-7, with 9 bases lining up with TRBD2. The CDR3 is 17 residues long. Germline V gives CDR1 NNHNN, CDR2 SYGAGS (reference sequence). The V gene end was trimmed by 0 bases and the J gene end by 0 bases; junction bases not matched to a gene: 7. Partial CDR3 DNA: TGTGCCAGCGGTGATGGGACTGGGGATAGGGGCTCCTAT. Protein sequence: CASGDGTGDRGSY. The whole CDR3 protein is CASGDGTGDRGSYEQYF.

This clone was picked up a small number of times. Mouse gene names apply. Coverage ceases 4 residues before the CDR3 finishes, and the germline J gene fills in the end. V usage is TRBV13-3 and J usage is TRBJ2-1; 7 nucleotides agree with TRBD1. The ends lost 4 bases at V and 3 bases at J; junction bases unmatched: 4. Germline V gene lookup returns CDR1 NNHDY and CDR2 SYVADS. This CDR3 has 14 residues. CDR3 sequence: CASSTGEIYAEQFF. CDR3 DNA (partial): TGTGCCAGCAGTACAGGGGAGATCTATGCT.

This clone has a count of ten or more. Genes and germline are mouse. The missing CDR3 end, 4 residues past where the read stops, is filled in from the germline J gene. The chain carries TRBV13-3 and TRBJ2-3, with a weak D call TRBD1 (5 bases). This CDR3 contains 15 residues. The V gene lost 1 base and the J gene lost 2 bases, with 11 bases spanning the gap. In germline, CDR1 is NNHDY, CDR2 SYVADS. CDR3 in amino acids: CASSDRQWNAETLYF. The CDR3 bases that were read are TGTGCCAGCAGTGATAGACAGTGGAATGCAGAA.